These 20 T cell receptor beta chains were all obtained from the same sample, sequenced in a study of T cell repertoires in cytomegalovirus infection. No antigen has been assigned to these receptors. Each CDR3 protein is one row after TCRdb ran MiXCR on the reads. The sample lists 49,000 or so distinct CDR3 sequences, roughly 18% seen once, with roughly 50% in the top ten. The starting material was CD8+ T cells from cultured PBMCs, obtained from culture after CMV antigen stimulation. Receptor source: a human donor in good health (CMV status not recorded). Some clones in this sample may be carry-over from other donors' samples.

This sequence joins TRBV19 and TRBJ2-7, with 11 bases lining up with TRBD2. The CDR3 runs 16 residues. V dropped 4 bases and J dropped 3; count of bases not matched to a gene: 8. Germline loops: CDR1 LNHDA, CDR2 SQIVND (reference sequence). CDR3 in DNA: TGTGCCAGTAGTAAACCCACCGGGACTAGCGGCTACGAGCAGTACTTC. Translating gives CASSKPTGTSGYEQYF. Full variable domain (remainder filled in from reference TRBV19 and TRBJ2-7): DGGITQSPKYLFRKEGQNVTLSCEQNLNHDAMYWYRQDPGQGLRLIYYSQIVNDFQKGDIAEGYSVSREKKESFPLTVTSAQKNPTAFYLCASSKPTGTSGYEQYFGPGTRLTVT.

The V call is TRBV4-3, the J call TRBJ2-3; the match to TRBD2 covers 11 bases. The germline gives CDR1 LGHNA, CDR2 YSLEER. V trimming: 3 bases; J trimming: 1 base; junction bases outside the gene matches: 6. This CDR3 is built from 17 residues. In nucleotides, the CDR3 is TGCGCCAGCAGCCAGGTCCATAGCGGGAGGGGCACAGATACGCAGTATTTT. It encodes CASSQVHSGRGTDTQYF.

The DNA for the CDR3 is TGTGCCAGCAGTGGAGACAGGGACCTAGGAGAGCAGTACTTC. This translates into CASSGDRDLGEQYF. The V gene is TRBV12-3 or TRBV12-4, the J gene TRBJ2-7; 7 nucleotides line up with TRBD1. There are 14 residues in the CDR3. Trimming at V came to 5 bases and at J to 7 bases, leaving 11 bases not matched to a gene.

This clonotype has just a few counts. The gene calls are TRBV7-9 and TRBJ1-6; 8 bases align to TRBD1. The CDR3 loop spans 15 amino acids. V was pared by 7 bases and J by 8 bases, with 10 bases of the junction left unmatched. Germline-derived CDR1 and CDR2 are SEHNR and FQNEAQ (reference sequence). The CDR3 spells CASTPSGTGYSPLHF. The CDR3 DNA reads as TGTGCCAGCACCCCTTCCGGGACAGGCTATTCACCCCTCCACTTT. Combining the CDR3 with reference TRBV7-9 and TRBJ1-6 gives the whole variable domain DTGVSQNPRHKITKRGQNVTFRCDPISEHNRLYWYRQTLGQGPEFLTYFQNEAQLEKSRLLSDRFSAERPKGSFSTLEIQRTEQGDSAMYLCASTPSGTGYSPLHFGNGTRLTVT.

V usage is TRBV11-2 and J usage is TRBJ1-2; D is uncertain. This CDR3 has 15 amino acids. Trimming pared 4 bases from V and 8 bases from J, leaving 20 bases between. The germline V gene has CDR1 SGHAT and CDR2 FQNNGV. CDR3 coding DNA: TGTGCCAGCAGCTCTCTCTCTCTGGGTTCATGGGGCTACACCTTC. Translation: CASSSLSLGSWGYTF.

This clonotype showed up just a few times. This rearrangement joins TRBV15 to TRBJ2-1; D might be TRBD1 (5 bases). Germline-derived CDR1 and CDR2 are LNHNV and YYDKDF (reference sequence). The V gene lost 1 base and the J gene lost 13 bases, with 14 bases spanning the gap. CDR3 length: 13 amino acids. The CDR3 spells CATSRVSLGQQFF. The DNA of the CDR3 is TGTGCCACCAGCAGAGTGTCGCTGGGGCAACAGTTCTTC.

This clonotype occurred once. A much larger clone differs by one base, so this may be a read error. The chain has TRBV10-3 and TRBJ2-3; D gene unclear. Germline CDR1 ENHRY, CDR2 SYGVKD. This CDR3 contains 12 residues. CDR3 sequence: CAIGDPSDTQYF. DNA of the CDR3: TGTGCCATCGGTGATCCTTCGGATACGCAGTATTTT.

This clonotype was observed many times. The chain joins TRBV11-2 to TRBJ2-7; 14 nucleotides match TRBD2. After removal of 3 bases from V and 0 bases from J, the junction contained 7 bases not matched to a gene. Looked up from germline, CDR1 is SGHAT and CDR2 is FQNNGV. This CDR3 spans 18 amino acids. The CDR3 nucleotides are TGTGCCAGCAGCTTCGGACTAGCGGGGGGCTCTCTCTCCTACGAGCAGTACTTC. It is translated as CASSFGLAGGSLSYEQYF.

This clonotype has a count of ten or more. The V gene is TRBV7-2, the J gene TRBJ1-1, with D possibly matching TRBD1 (5 bases). The CDR3 spans 16 residues. Germline V gene lookup returns CDR1 SGHTA and CDR2 FQGNSA. Trimming took 1 base from V and 1 from J, leaving 13 bases between them. CDR3 sequence: CASSLGAGGENTEAFF. The CDR3 coding sequence is TGTGCCAGCAGCTTAGGGGCCGGGGGGGAGAACACTGAAGCTTTCTTT.

The table lists this clonotype with a few counts. The chain uses TRBV18 and TRBJ1-5; unclear D gene. Between the trimmed V and J ends, which lost 2 bases and 4 bases, there was a span of 9 bases. This CDR3 is built from 14 residues. In germline, CDR1 is KGHSH, CDR2 LQKENI. CDR3 in amino acids: CASSPARGNQPQHF. DNA for the CDR3: TGTGCCAGCTCACCAGCACGGGGAAATCAGCCCCAGCATTTT.

The rearrangement joins TRBV5-1 to TRBJ1-4, with D maybe TRBD1 (6 bases). The V gene's germline CDR1 is SGHRS and CDR2 YFSETQ. The V and J ends lost 3 bases and 8 bases respectively, with 17 bases between them. The CDR3 sequence is 15 residues long. The DNA of the CDR3 is TGCGCCAGCAGCTCCGAAGGGGGGCTGGGAGAAAAACTGTTTTTT. Translated, it gives CASSSEGGLGEKLFF.

This clonotype was found a few times. The rearrangement joins TRBV3-1 to TRBJ2-7; 8 bases match TRBD2. J gave up 4 bases and V 2 bases, and 10 bases lay outside the gene matches. CDR1 and CDR2 from the germline V gene are LGHDT and YNNKEL (reference sequence). The CDR3 loop spans 16 amino acids. The CDR3 nucleotides read TGTGCCAGCAGCCAACTTATAGCGGGAACCGGTTACGAGCAGTACTTC. Amino acid sequence: CASSQLIAGTGYEQYF.

A few counts support this clonotype. The chain links TRBV9 to TRBJ1-1; the D gene is possibly TRBD1 (6 bases). There are 16 residues in the CDR3. Per the germline V gene, CDR1 is SGDLS and CDR2 is YYNGEE. Trimming pared 3 bases from V and 0 bases from J, leaving 15 bases between. The CDR3 nucleotides read TGTGCCAGCAGCGCCAACCCCGACAGGTTGAACACTGAAGCTTTCTTT. This encodes CASSANPDRLNTEAFF.

The chain employs TRBV19 and TRBJ1-6; no definite D call. The CDR3 totals 15 residues. Trimming pared 5 bases from V and 3 bases from J, leaving 11 bases between. Germline loops: CDR1 LNHDA, CDR2 SQIVND (reference sequence). The CDR3 protein is CASSPDSGYNSPLHF. For the CDR3, the DNA is TGTGCCAGTAGTCCCGACTCGGGCTATAATTCACCCCTCCACTTT.

The chain combines TRBV3-1 with TRBJ2-2; 14 bases map to TRBD2. V was pared by 4 bases and J by 5 bases, with 6 bases of the junction left unmatched. The germline V gene has CDR1 LGHDT and CDR2 YNNKEL (reference sequence). The CDR3 runs 17 residues. The CDR3 protein is CASSLQGTSGRTGELFF. The CDR3 nucleotides read TGTGCCAGCAGCCTACAGGGGACTAGCGGGAGAACCGGGGAGCTGTTTTTT.

The rearrangement joins TRBV5-1 to TRBJ1-1; 11 bases fit TRBD1. This CDR3 region has 16 residues. V gave up 4 bases and J gave up 5 bases; unmatched junction bases: 10. CDR1 is SGHRS and CDR2 is YFSETQ in the germline V gene. In nucleotides, the CDR3 is TGCGCCAGCAGCCCGGGACAGGGGGGTTATCGGACTGAAGCTTTCTTT. Translating it yields CASSPGQGGYRTEAFF.

The CDR3 sequence: CASSADTYEQYF. The CDR3 nucleotides read TGTGCCAGTAGTGCGGACACCTACGAGCAGTACTTC. This rearrangement joins TRBV19 to TRBJ2-7; D is perhaps TRBD1 (5 bases). Germline loops: CDR1 LNHDA, CDR2 SQIVND (reference sequence). The CDR3 spans 12 residues. The V end lost 5 bases, the J end lost 2 bases, and 7 bases lay between the germline ends.

The V and J genes are TRBV13 and TRBJ1-2; tentatively, D is TRBD1 (5 bases). The CDR3 loop spans 16 amino acids. V was clipped by 0 bases and J by 4 bases, with 15 bases between them. Germline V gives CDR1 PRHDT, CDR2 FYEKMQ (reference sequence). The CDR3 region has the DNA TGTGCCAGCAGCTTAGGGGCCCTCGGGAGGGGCTATGGCTACACCTTC. Translating gives CASSLGALGRGYGYTF.

The CDR3 DNA is TGTGCCAGCAGTTTAACGATTAGACAGGGTGATTCTGGCTACACCTTC. It codes for CASSLTIRQGDSGYTF. The chain is built from TRBV27 and TRBJ1-2, with 7 bases that match TRBD1. CDR1 is MNHEY, CDR2 SMNVEV, per germline (reference sequence). The CDR3 totals 16 residues. Trimming removed 2 bases from V and 7 bases from J; junction bases left unmatched: 13.

This clonotype was counted ten times or more. The chain couples TRBV7-9 to TRBJ1-5; D is unclear. There are 14 residues in the CDR3. V was cut by 3 bases and J by 0 bases, with 6 bases left in between. Germline values: CDR1 SEHNR, CDR2 FQNEAQ (reference sequence). This CDR3 is CASSLVSSNQPQHF. Written as DNA, the CDR3 is TGTGCCAGCAGCTTGGTTAGTAGCAATCAGCCCCAGCATTTT. The full variable domain, completed using reference TRBV7-9 and TRBJ1-5, is DTGVSQNPRHKITKRGQNVTFRCDPISEHNRLYWYRQTLGQGPEFLTYFQNEAQLEKSRLLSDRFSAERPKGSFSTLEIQRTEQGDSAMYLCASSLVSSNQPQHFGDGTRLSIL.